Presented here are 28 T cell receptor beta chains from one specimen sequenced in a study of T-cell memory formation after mild COVID-19. TCRdb re-analysed the 5' RACE reads in MiXCR, keeping a single row per CDR3 protein. The top ten clones hold 42% of a sample with more than 75,000 distinct CDR3 sequences, about 23% of them seen once. Specimen: PBMCs or a T cell subset sorted from them (not recorded which). The receptors shown here come from a man in his late teens or twenties who had mild COVID-19 (a few samples of this study predate the infection). Cell type and time point are not known.

This rearrangement joins TRBV29-1 to TRBJ2-1, with D possibly matching TRBD1 (5 bases). This CDR3 is 15 amino acids long. Per the germline V gene, CDR1 is SQVTM and CDR2 is ANQGSEA. Trimming took 1 base from V and 2 from J, leaving 12 bases between them. CDR3 coding DNA: TGCAGCGTTGAAGGGGGCGCGAGTACCTACAATGAGCAGTTCTTC. Residues: CSVEGGASTYNEQFF.

This chain joins TRBV4-1 and TRBJ2-5; unclear D gene. The CDR3 runs to 16 residues. The germline gives CDR1 MGHRA, CDR2 YSYEKL. The V end lost 4 bases, the J end lost 2 bases, and 17 bases lay between the germline ends. The CDR3 region has the DNA TGCGCCAGCAGCCCAACCGCCGGGCGTCGTCAAGAGACCCAGTACTTC. Its translation is CASSPTAGRRQETQYF.

V and J are TRBV12-3 or TRBV12-4 and TRBJ2-5; D perhaps matches TRBD2 (6 bases). V was shortened by 2 bases and J by 4 bases, with 11 bases between the two germline ends. The CDR3 has 14 amino acids. CDR3 sequence reads: CASSLTRGRETQYF. CDR3 nucleotide sequence: TGTGCCAGCAGTTTAACGCGGGGAAGAGAGACCCAGTACTTC.

This clonotype has a handful of counts. This chain links TRBV12-3 or TRBV12-4 with TRBJ1-2; tentatively, D is TRBD1 (5 bases). Deletions cut 6 bases from V and 7 bases from J, with 15 bases between. The CDR3 contains 13 residues. The CDR3: CASRLPGGGGYTF. The CDR3 coding sequence is TGTGCCAGCAGGCTCCCTGGGGGTGGTGGCTACACCTTC.

V is TRBV7-3 and J is TRBJ1-1; tentative D call: TRBD1 (5 bases). CDR3 length: 15 amino acids. V gave up 1 base and J gave up 1 base, with 10 bases separating them. Germline V gene data show CDR1 as SGHTA and CDR2 as FQGTGA. CDR3 sequence: CASSLRGDGNTEAFF. Here the CDR3 DNA reads TGTGCCAGCAGCTTAAGAGGGGACGGGAACACTGAAGCTTTCTTT.

The sample holds a few counts of this clonotype. The rearrangement links TRBV20-1 to TRBJ1-5, with D possibly matching TRBD1 (6 bases). The germline CDR1 and CDR2 sequences are DFQATT and SNEGSKA (reference sequence). The CDR3 runs to 14 residues. V was pared by 6 bases and J by 0 bases, with 12 bases between. CDR3 nucleotide sequence: TGCAGTGCCGGCGACAGGTTTAGCAATCAGCCCCAGCATTTT. As protein: CSAGDRFSNQPQHF.

The rearrangement uses TRBV12-3 or TRBV12-4 and TRBJ1-4, with D perhaps matching TRBD1 (5 bases). The CDR3 spans 14 residues. The V gene lost 2 bases and the J gene lost 12 bases, with 16 bases spanning the gap. CDR3 bases: TGTGCCAGCAGTTTATTCCGGCAGGGTGATGAACTGTTTTTT. It encodes CASSLFRQGDELFF.

V gene TRBV7-9 combines with J gene TRBJ1-1; D is uncertain. CDR3 length equals 14 residues. V lost 1 base and J 6 bases, leaving 12 bases between the germline ends. The germline V gene has CDR1 SEHNR and CDR2 FQNEAQ (reference sequence). The CDR3, as DNA: TGTGCCAGCAGCTTAGGGTCGAGTTTTTCTGAAGCTTTCTTT. The encoded protein is CASSLGSSFSEAFF.

This clonotype was seen more than once but under ten times. The V call is TRBV7-9, the J call TRBJ2-1; 8 nucleotides match TRBD2. J lost 5 bases, V lost 6 bases, and 12 bases had no gene match. This CDR3 region has 16 residues. Germline V gene sequence: CDR1 SEHNR, CDR2 FQNEAQ (reference sequence). CDR3 in amino acids: CASSHLAGGKNNEQFF. DNA for the CDR3: TGTGCCAGCAGTCATCTAGCGGGTGGGAAAAACAATGAGCAGTTCTTC. The whole variable domain, remainder taken from reference TRBV7-9 and TRBJ2-1, is DTGVSQNPRHKITKRGQNVTFRCDPISEHNRLYWYRQTLGQGPEFLTYFQNEAQLEKSRLLSDRFSAERPKGSFSTLEIQRTEQGDSAMYLCASSHLAGGKNNEQFFGPGTRLTVL.

This clonotype was detected ten times or more. The chain joins TRBV12-3 or TRBV12-4 to TRBJ2-2; D is undetermined. The V end was cut by 6 bases, the J end by 0 bases, with 2 bases between. The CDR3 has 12 residues. This chain's CDR3 is CASSPNTGELFF. CDR3 DNA sequence: TGTGCCAGCAGCCCGAACACCGGGGAGCTGTTTTTT.

The chain couples TRBV6-2 or TRBV6-3 to TRBJ2-2, with D uncertain. Germline CDR1 MNHEY, CDR2 SVGEGT. There are 12 residues in the CDR3. Trimming took 10 bases from V and 7 from J, leaving 13 bases between them. CDR3 nucleotides: TGTGCCATCTCCGGGTCGGGCGGGGAGCTGTTTTTT. Translating gives CAISGSGGELFF.

This sequence joins TRBV5-1 and TRBJ1-1; 10 bases align to TRBD1. The J segment lost 1 base and the V segment lost 0 bases, leaving 6 bases of the junction unmatched. The CDR3 spans 17 residues. CDR1 is SGHRS and CDR2 is YFSETQ in the germline V gene. CDR3 nucleotides: TGCGCCAGCAGCTTGGAACCCGACAGGGGGCGGAACACTGAAGCTTTCTTT. This translates into CASSLEPDRGRNTEAFF.

The chain carries TRBV18 and TRBJ2-4, with no clear D. Looked up from germline, CDR1 is KGHSH and CDR2 is LQKENI. The ends were cut back, 1 base at V and 0 bases at J, with 7 bases in the middle. The CDR3 extends over 15 amino acids. The CDR3 loop reads CASSPQALAKNIQYF. For the CDR3, the DNA is TGTGCCAGCTCACCACAGGCACTAGCCAAAAACATTCAGTACTTC.

The V and J genes are TRBV7-6 and TRBJ2-1; D possibly corresponds to TRBD2 (7 bases). Trimming removed 2 bases at V and 9 bases at J, with 8 bases between. CDR1 and CDR2 (germline): SGHVS, FNYEAQ. The CDR3 spans 12 residues. CDR3 nucleotide sequence: TGTGCCAGCAGCTTAAGGGGGGGTGAGCAGTTCTTC. Protein product: CASSLRGGEQFF.

This clonotype was found a few times. V is TRBV7-8 and J is TRBJ2-3; D possibly uses TRBD1 or TRBD2 (5 bases each). Germline V CDR1 and CDR2: SGHVS, FQNEAQ. V gave up 5 bases and J gave up 4 bases, with 10 bases separating them. The CDR3 consists of 13 residues. The CDR3: CASSQGVADTQYF. In nucleotides, the CDR3 is TGTGCCAGCAGCCAGGGAGTTGCAGATACGCAGTATTTT.

The J gene is TRBJ1-1, the V gene TRBV20-1; 8 nucleotides match TRBD1. Germline values: CDR1 DFQATT, CDR2 SNEGSKA (reference sequence). This CDR3 spans 11 amino acids. J lost 5 bases, V lost 6 bases, and 2 bases had no gene match. Written as DNA, the CDR3 is TGCAGTGCCAGGGGGCTTACTGAAGCTTTCTTT. It is translated as CSARGLTEAFF.

V usage is TRBV4-1 and J usage is TRBJ2-3, with 11 bases lining up with TRBD2. Germline CDR1 and CDR2: MGHRA and YSYEKL. CDR3 length: 16 amino acids. J gave up 8 bases and V 0 bases, and 7 bases lay outside the gene matches. Here the CDR3 reads CASSQEPTSGGGTQYF. DNA for the CDR3: TGCGCCAGCAGCCAAGAACCAACTAGCGGGGGTGGTACGCAGTATTTT.

J is TRBJ2-2 and V is TRBV7-2; no definite D call. CDR3 length equals 14 residues. Trimming took off 1 base at V and 0 bases at J, with 3 bases between the two ends. From germline, CDR1 is SGHTA and CDR2 FQGNSA. This CDR3 reads CASSLEPNTGELFF. The CDR3 nucleotides are TGTGCCAGCAGCTTAGAGCCGAACACCGGGGAGCTGTTTTTT.

This clonotype was picked up a small number of times. The chain joins TRBV10-3 to TRBJ2-1; 10 positions match TRBD1. V was clipped by 8 bases and J by 3 bases; unmatched bases: 4. Germline-derived CDR1 and CDR2 are ENHRY and SYGVKD. The CDR3 totals 14 residues. The CDR3 is CAIGDRGNYNEQFF. CDR3 DNA: TGTGCCATCGGGGACAGGGGAAACTACAATGAGCAGTTCTTC.

This clonotype has more than one count but fewer than ten. DNA of the CDR3: TGTGCCAGCAGTTACGCGATCTCCGGGACAGGGAGCTCCTACGAGCAGTACGTC. Amino acids: CASSYAISGTGSSYEQYV. J is TRBJ2-7 and V is TRBV6-2 or TRBV6-3, with 9 bases matching TRBD1. This CDR3 comprises 18 residues. Trimming cost V 2 bases and J 0 bases; bases outside gene matches: 11. Germline loops: CDR1 MNHEY, CDR2 SVGEGT.

The chain has TRBV15 and TRBJ2-1; 9 nucleotides align to TRBD1. The junction had 10 bases not matched to a gene; V was cut back by 5 bases and J by 8 bases. The CDR3 is 15 residues long. Germline CDR1 reads LNHNV; CDR2 reads YYDKDF (reference sequence). This chain's CDR3 is CATSGTGTGSDEQFF. CDR3 in DNA: TGTGCCACCAGCGGCACCGGGACAGGGTCCGATGAGCAGTTCTTC. The full variable domain, its missing parts supplied by reference TRBV15 and TRBJ2-1, is DAMVIQNPRYQVTQFGKPVTLSCSQTLNHNVMYWYQQKSSQAPKLLFHYYDKDFNNEADTPDNFQSRRPNTSFCFLDIRSPGLGDTAMYLCATSGTGTGSDEQFFGPGTRLTVL.

This clonotype was observed a handful of times. V usage is TRBV6-2 or TRBV6-3 and J usage is TRBJ1-2; D is undetermined. The CDR3 runs 15 residues. Germline CDR1 is MNHEY and CDR2 is SVGEGT. Trimming pared 7 bases from V and 6 bases from J, leaving 21 bases between. CDR3 nucleotide sequence: TGTGCCAGCAATAACCACCTATACGGAGTCGATGGCTACACCTTC. This translates into CASNNHLYGVDGYTF.

This clonotype was seen a few times. The CDR3 sequence is CASRATKPPYNEQFF. CDR3 in DNA: TGTGCCAGCAGGGCGACAAAGCCCCCCTACAATGAGCAGTTCTTC. This rearrangement joins TRBV12-3 or TRBV12-4 to TRBJ2-1; D remains ambiguous. The CDR3 extends over 15 amino acids. Trimming stripped 6 bases from V and 2 bases from J, with 14 bases between.

This clonotype is judged medium-sized. The chain uses TRBV4-2 and TRBJ2-2, with 9 bases lining up with TRBD1. Losses at the gene ends were 1 base for V and 3 bases for J; bases not matched to a gene: 0. Germline CDR1 LGHNA, CDR2 YNFKEQ. This CDR3 contains 15 residues. CDR3 sequence reads: CASSQGQGDTGELFF. For the CDR3, the DNA is TGTGCCAGCAGCCAAGGACAGGGGGACACCGGGGAGCTGTTTTTT.

This clonotype was picked up a small number of times. CDR3 sequence (DNA): TGCGCCAGCAGCTTGTCATGGGGTGAGCAGTTCTTC. This gives the protein CASSLSWGEQFF. The chain carries TRBV5-1 and TRBJ2-1; D is unclear. The CDR3 is made up of 12 amino acids. Trimming pared 1 base from V and 9 bases from J, leaving 8 bases between. The germline gives CDR1 SGHRS, CDR2 YFSETQ.

V is TRBV7-9 and J is TRBJ1-5; no reliable D call. Looked up from germline, CDR1 is SEHNR and CDR2 is FQNEAQ (reference sequence). The CDR3 has 13 amino acids. V was shortened by 2 bases and J by 0 bases, with 2 bases between the two germline ends. In nucleotides, the CDR3 is TGTGCCAGCAGCTTACATAGCAATCAGCCCCAGCATTTT. It yields the protein CASSLHSNQPQHF.

This clonotype was found a few times. This chain uses TRBV11-2 with TRBJ1-3, with D unclear. Germline CDR1 SGHAT, CDR2 FQNNGV. CDR3 length: 15 amino acids. V was clipped by 5 bases and J by 0 bases, with 11 bases between them. The CDR3 spells CASSPTSSSGNTIYF. In DNA form, the CDR3 reads TGTGCCAGCAGCCCCACCAGCAGCTCTGGAAACACCATATATTTT.

This clonotype occurred a few times. The chain is built from TRBV27 and TRBJ1-2, with unresolved D. V lost 3 bases, J lost 10 bases, and 15 bases lay in between. The CDR3 is made up of 13 amino acids. The germline V gene encodes CDR1 MNHEY and CDR2 SMNVEV (reference sequence). The CDR3 DNA reads TGTGCCAGCAGTTTGGTCCCGCCCCTTGACTACACCTTC. This encodes CASSLVPPLDYTF.